This TCR beta chain was captured by sequencing in a study of technical replicates of blood from several donors. V lost 3 bases to trimming and J lost 8 bases; unmatched junction nucleotides: 5. The germline V gene has CDR1 SGHNT and CDR2 YENEEA. This CDR3 contains 14 residues. The repertoire was sequenced with immunoSEQ multiplex PCR; TCRdb's copy has only in-frame clones and lacks some. The table has about 100,000 clones, approximately 96% seen once. The sequenced sample was T cells isolated from PBMCs. The V and J genes are TRBV11-3 and TRBJ2-1; the match to TRBD2 covers 9 bases. This TCR was sampled from a human donor in good health. CDR3 residues: CASSLRGGRDEQFF. In DNA, the CDR3 is TGTGCCAGCAGCTTGCGGGGGGGCCGGGATGAGCAGTTCTTC.